A selection of T cell receptor beta chains follows, all from one sample in a study of OX40 agonist ivuxolimab in advanced cancers. Profiling relied on immunoSEQ multiplex PCR, and the TCRdb table lists in-frame clones only, not all of them. The sample gives approximately 77,000 clones, approximately 86% of which show up once; around 1.8% is in the top ten. The input for sequencing was CD4+ or CD8+ T cells sorted from blood, taken in a trial of the OX40 agonist ivuxolimab. The origin of the receptors is an adult with an advanced solid tumor such as melanoma, head and neck, liver or kidney cancer. CDR3s include the opening cysteine and the closing phenylalanine or tryptophan. Each record gives: CDR3 protein, CDR3 DNA, V gene, clone size, D gene, J gene. D genes are given only for firm matches. Clone size, where shown, is once, few, many, or a class for clones that have expanded.

CASSLFSGTTNTGELFF TGTGCCAGCTCACTTTTCTCCGGGACGACGAACACCGGGGAGCTGTTTTTT TRBV18 NA NA TRBJ2-2
CASSLVLAGEDTQYF TGCGCCAGCAGCTTGGTACTAGCGGGAGAAGATACGCAGTATTTT TRBV5-1 NA TRBD2 TRBJ2-3
CASSLVAGAPHEQFF TGTGCCAGCAGCTTAGTAGCGGGGGCGCCGCATGAGCAGTTCTTC TRBV7-2 NA TRBD2 TRBJ2-1
CSVDPTGSGNTIYF TGCAGCGTTGATCCGACAGGCTCTGGAAACACCATATATTTT TRBV29-1 NA NA TRBJ1-3
CASGFRIPSGGVGYGYTF TGTGCTAGTGGTTTTCGTATCCCGTCGGGGGGCGTTGGTTATGGCTACACCTTC TRBV12-5 NA NA TRBJ1-2
CASSPEANTGELFF TGCGCCAGCAGCCCCGAAGCCAACACCGGGGAGCTGTTTTTT TRBV5-1 few NA TRBJ2-2
CASSITRDRVDQPQHF TGTGCCAGTAGTATAACTAGGGACAGAGTGGATCAGCCCCAGCATTTT TRBV19 NA TRBD1 TRBJ1-5
CAISETPGHNNSPLHF TGTGCCATCAGTGAGACCCCGGGACACAATAATTCACCCCTCCACTTT TRBV10-3 NA NA TRBJ1-6
CASSYGATWASGNTIYF TGTGCCAGCAGCTACGGAGCTACATGGGCCTCTGGAAACACCATATATTTT TRBV5-4 NA NA TRBJ1-3
CASSSGTSGGLQETQYF TGTGCCAGCAGCTCCGGGACTAGCGGGGGATTACAAGAGACCCAGTACTTC TRBV4-2 NA TRBD2 TRBJ2-5
CASSQGGLDTEAFF TGTGCCAGCTCCCAGGGGGGGCTGGACACTGAAGCTTTCTTT TRBV28 NA TRBD1 TRBJ1-1
CASVDGAGNYNEQFF TGTGCCAGCGTTGACGGAGCGGGGAATTACAATGAGCAGTTCTTC TRBV27 NA TRBD2 TRBJ2-1
CAISGDRLADTQYF TGTGCCATCAGTGGGGACAGGCTCGCAGATACGCAGTATTTT TRBV10-3 NA TRBD1 TRBJ2-3
CASSDRGPHTQYF TGTGCCAGCAGCGACAGGGGGCCCCATACGCAGTATTTT TRBV6-1 NA TRBD1 TRBJ2-3
CVSSIDPGTHEQYF TGTGTCAGCAGTATCGACCCCGGGACCCACGAGCAGTACTTC TRBV6-1 NA NA TRBJ2-7
CASSPRTSFSNTGELFF TGTGCCAGCTCACCACGGACTAGCTTCTCGAACACCGGGGAGCTGTTTTTT TRBV18 NA TRBD2 TRBJ2-2
CASSTVRFTRNEKLFF TGTGCCAGCAGCACGGTCCGCTTTACTAGAAATGAAAAACTGTTTTTT TRBV5-8 few NA TRBJ1-4
CAISDVRVGRETQYF TGTGCCATCAGTGACGTTAGGGTGGGCAGAGAGACCCAGTACTTC TRBV10-3 NA NA TRBJ2-5
CATSNRARNTEAFF TGTGCCACCAGTAACAGGGCAAGGAACACTGAAGCTTTCTTT TRBV15 NA NA TRBJ1-1
CASSLGGGQPQHF TGTGCCAGCTCTTTAGGGGGAGGACAGCCCCAGCATTTT TRBV18 once NA TRBJ1-5
CASSPSGGISGELFF TGTGCCAGCAGCCCTAGCGGGGGGATATCCGGGGAGCTGTTTTTT TRBV7-3 NA TRBD2 TRBJ2-2
CASSILPSGSNTGELFF TGTGCCAGTAGTATTTTGCCCAGCGGTTCGAACACCGGGGAGCTGTTTTTT TRBV19 NA NA TRBJ2-2
CATSRVGSPLHF TGTGCCACCAGCAGAGTAGGTTCACCCCTCCACTTT TRBV15 NA NA TRBJ1-6
CASSSPSGVSYNEQFF TGTGCCAGCAGCTCTCCTAGCGGCGTCTCCTACAATGAGCAGTTCTTC TRBV7-9 NA TRBD2 TRBJ2-1
CASGRVRSEAFF TGTGCCAGTGGACGGGTTCGATCCGAAGCTTTCTTT TRBV19 NA NA TRBJ1-1
CASSPGWGLNTEAFF TGTGCCAGCAGCCCGGGCTGGGGCCTGAACACTGAAGCTTTCTTT TRBV7-9 NA NA TRBJ1-1
CASSTRQGGTEKLFF TGTGCCAGCAGTACCCGACAGGGCGGTACGGAAAAACTGTTTTTT TRBV28 NA TRBD1 TRBJ1-4
CASSQDDYGADTDTQYF TGTGCCAGCAGCCAAGATGATTACGGGGCGGACACAGATACGCAGTATTTT TRBV4-2 NA NA TRBJ2-3
CASSPGQGTGELFF TGTGCCAGCTCACCAGGACAGGGGACCGGGGAGCTGTTTTTT TRBV18 NA TRBD1 TRBJ2-2
CASSFPGRAGNTIYF TGTGCCAGCAGCTTTCCCGGGAGGGCTGGAAACACCATATATTTT TRBV5-5 NA NA TRBJ1-3
CASSNVRRNEQFF TGTGCCAGCAGCAACGTCCGGAGGAATGAGCAGTTCTTC TRBV28 NA NA TRBJ2-1
CASSLEWASYF TGCGCCAGCAGCTTGGAGTGGGCTTCTTACTTC TRBV5-1 NA NA TRBJ2-5
CASSQRSGSGGNTGELFF TGCGCCAGCAGCCAAAGATCGGGAAGCGGGGGAAACACCGGGGAGCTGTTTTTT TRBV4-1 NA TRBD2 TRBJ2-2